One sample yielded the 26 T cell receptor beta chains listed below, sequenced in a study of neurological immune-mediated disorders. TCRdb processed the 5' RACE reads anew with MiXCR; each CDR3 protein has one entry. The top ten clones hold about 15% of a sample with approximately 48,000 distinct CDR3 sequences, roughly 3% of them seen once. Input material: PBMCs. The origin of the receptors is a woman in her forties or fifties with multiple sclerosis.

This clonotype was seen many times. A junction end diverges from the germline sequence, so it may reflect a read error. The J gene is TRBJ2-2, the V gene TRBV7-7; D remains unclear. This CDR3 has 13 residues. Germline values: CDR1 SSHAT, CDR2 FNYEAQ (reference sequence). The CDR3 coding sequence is TGTGCTAGCAGCTTGACTAACACCGGGGAGCTGTTTTTT. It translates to CASSLTNTGELFF. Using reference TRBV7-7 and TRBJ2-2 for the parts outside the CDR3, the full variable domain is GAGVSQSPRYKVTKRGQDVTLRCDPISSHATLYWYQQALGQGPEFLTYFNYEAQPDKSGLPSDRFSAERPEGSISTLTIQRTEQRDSAMYRCASSLTNTGELFFGEGSRLTVL.

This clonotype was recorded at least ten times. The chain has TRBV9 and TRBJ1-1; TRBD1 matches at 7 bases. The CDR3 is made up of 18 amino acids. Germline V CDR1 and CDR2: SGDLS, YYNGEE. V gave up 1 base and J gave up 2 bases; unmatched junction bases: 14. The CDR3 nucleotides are TGTGCCAGCAGCGTATCAACCCCAGACAGGGCTGGCAACACTGAAGCTTTCTTT. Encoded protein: CASSVSTPDRAGNTEAFF.

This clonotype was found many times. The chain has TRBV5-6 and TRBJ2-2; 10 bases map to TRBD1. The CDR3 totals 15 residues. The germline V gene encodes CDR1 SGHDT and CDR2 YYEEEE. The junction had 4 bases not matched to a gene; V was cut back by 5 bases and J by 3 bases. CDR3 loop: CASRTGGRDTGELFF. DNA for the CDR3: TGTGCCAGCAGGACAGGGGGCCGGGACACCGGGGAGCTGTTTTTT.

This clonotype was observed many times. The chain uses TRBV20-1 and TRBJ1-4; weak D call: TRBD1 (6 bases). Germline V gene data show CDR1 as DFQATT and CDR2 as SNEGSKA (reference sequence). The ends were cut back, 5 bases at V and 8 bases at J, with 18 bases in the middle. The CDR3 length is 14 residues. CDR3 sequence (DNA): TGCAGTGCTTTGGGGGGCCAAAATCGGGAAAAACTGTTTTTT. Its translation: CSALGGQNREKLFF.

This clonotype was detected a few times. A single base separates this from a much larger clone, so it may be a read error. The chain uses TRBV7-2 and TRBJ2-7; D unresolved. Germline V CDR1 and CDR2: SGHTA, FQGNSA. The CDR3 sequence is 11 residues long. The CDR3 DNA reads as TGTGACAGCAGTGGCGCCTACGAGCAGTACTTC. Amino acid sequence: CDSSGAYEQYF. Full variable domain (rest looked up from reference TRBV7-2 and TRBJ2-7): GAGVSQSPSNKVTEKGKDVELRCDPISGHTALYWYRQSLGQGLEFLIYFQGNSAPDKSGLPSDRFSAERTGGSVSTLTIQRTQQEDSAVYLCDSSGAYEQYFGPGTRLTVT.

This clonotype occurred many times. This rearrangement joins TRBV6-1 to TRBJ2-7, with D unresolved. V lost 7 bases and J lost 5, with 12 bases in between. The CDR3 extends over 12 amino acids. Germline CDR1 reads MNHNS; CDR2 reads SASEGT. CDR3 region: CASMALVHEQYF. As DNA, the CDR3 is TGTGCCAGCATGGCGTTAGTCCACGAGCAGTACTTC.

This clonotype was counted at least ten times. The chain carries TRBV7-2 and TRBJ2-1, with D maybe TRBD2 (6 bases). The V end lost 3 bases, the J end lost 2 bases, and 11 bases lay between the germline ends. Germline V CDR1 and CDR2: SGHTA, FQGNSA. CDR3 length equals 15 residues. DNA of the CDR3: TGTGCCAGCAGCTTCGGGGGAGTGGCCTACAATGAGCAGTTCTTC. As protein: CASSFGGVAYNEQFF.

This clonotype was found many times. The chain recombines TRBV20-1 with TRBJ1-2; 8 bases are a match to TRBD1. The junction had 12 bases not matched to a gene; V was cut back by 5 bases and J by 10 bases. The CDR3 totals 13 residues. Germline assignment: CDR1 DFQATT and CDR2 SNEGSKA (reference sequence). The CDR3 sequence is CSALTDPTGDYTF. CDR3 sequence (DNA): TGCAGTGCTCTAACCGATCCGACAGGGGACTACACCTTC.

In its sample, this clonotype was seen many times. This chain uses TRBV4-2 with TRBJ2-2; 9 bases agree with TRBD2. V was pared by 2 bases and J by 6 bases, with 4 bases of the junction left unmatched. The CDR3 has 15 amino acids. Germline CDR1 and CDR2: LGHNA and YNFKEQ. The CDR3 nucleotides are TGTGCCAGCAGCCAAATTAGCGGGAGTTCCGGGGAGCTGTTTTTT. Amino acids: CASSQISGSSGELFF.

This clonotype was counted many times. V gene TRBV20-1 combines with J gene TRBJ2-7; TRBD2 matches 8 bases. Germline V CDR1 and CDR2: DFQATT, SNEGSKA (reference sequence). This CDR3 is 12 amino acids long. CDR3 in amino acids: CSVGSGTLEQYF. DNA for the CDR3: TGCAGCGTAGGTAGCGGGACTCTCGAGCAGTACTTC.

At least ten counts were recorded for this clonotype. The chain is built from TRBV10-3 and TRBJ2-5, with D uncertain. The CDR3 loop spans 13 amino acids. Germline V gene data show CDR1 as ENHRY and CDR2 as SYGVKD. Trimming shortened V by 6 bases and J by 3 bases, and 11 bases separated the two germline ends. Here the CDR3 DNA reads TGTGCCATCAGACCCGACGGAGAAGAGACCCAGTACTTC. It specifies CAIRPDGEETQYF.

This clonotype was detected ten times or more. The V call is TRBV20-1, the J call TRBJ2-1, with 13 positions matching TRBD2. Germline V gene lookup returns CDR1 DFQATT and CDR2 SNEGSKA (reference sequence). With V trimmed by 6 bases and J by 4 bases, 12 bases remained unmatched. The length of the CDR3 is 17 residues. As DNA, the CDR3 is TGCAGTGCCCCAACCTTGGGACTAGCGGGGAGGTACAATGAGCAGTTCTTC. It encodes CSAPTLGLAGRYNEQFF.

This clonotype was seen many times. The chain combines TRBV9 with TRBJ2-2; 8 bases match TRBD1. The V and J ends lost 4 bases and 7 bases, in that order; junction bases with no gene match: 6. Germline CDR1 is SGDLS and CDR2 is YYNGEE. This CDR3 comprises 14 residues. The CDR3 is CASSRQGKDGELFF. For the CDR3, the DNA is TGTGCCAGCAGCCGACAGGGGAAGGACGGGGAGCTGTTTTTT. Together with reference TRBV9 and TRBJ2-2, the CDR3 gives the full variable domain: DSGVTQTPKHLITATGQRVTLRCSPRSGDLSVYWYQQSLDQGLQFLIQYYNGEERAKGNILERFSAQQFPDLHSELNLSSLELGDSALYFCASSRQGKDGELFFGEGSRLTVL.

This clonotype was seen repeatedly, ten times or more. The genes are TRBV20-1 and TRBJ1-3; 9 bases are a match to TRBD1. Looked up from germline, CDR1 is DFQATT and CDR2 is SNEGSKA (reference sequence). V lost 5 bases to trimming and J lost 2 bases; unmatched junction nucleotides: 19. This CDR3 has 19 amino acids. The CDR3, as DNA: TGCAGTGCTCTCACCGTCCCGGGACAGGGAGGAATCCCTGGAAACACCATATATTTT. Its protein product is CSALTVPGQGGIPGNTIYF.

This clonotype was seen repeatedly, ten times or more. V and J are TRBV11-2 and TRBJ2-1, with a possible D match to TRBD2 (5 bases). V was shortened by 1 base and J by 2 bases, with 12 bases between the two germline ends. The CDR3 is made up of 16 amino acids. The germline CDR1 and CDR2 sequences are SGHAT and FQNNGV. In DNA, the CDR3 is TGTGCCAGCAGCTTAGGGAGGTCCGCCACCTACAATGAGCAGTTCTTC. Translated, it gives CASSLGRSATYNEQFF.

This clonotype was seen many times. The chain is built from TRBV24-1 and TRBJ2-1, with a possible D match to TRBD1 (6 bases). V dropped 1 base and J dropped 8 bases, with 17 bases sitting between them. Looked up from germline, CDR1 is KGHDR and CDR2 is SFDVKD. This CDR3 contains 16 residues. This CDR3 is CATSDLRTKGVDEQFF. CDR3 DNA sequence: TGTGCCACCAGTGATTTACGCACTAAGGGGGTCGATGAGCAGTTCTTC.

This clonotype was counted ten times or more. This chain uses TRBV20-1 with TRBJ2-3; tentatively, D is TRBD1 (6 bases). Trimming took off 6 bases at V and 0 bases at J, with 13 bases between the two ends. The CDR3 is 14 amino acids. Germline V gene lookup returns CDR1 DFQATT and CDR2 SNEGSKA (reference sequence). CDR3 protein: CSADAGVSTDTQYF. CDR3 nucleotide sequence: TGCAGTGCCGACGCAGGGGTTAGCACAGATACGCAGTATTTT.

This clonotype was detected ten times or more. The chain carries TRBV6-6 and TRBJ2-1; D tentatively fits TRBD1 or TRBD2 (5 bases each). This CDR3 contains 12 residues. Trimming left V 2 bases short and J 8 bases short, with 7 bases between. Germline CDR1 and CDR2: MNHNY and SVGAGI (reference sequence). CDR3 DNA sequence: TGTGCCAGCAGTTACAGGGACCATGAGCAGTTCTTC. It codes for CASSYRDHEQFF.

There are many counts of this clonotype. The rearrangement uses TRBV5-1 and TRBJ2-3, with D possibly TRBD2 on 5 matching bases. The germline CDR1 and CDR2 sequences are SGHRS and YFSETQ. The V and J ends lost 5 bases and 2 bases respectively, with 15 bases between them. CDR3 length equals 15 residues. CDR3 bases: TGCGCCAGCAGTTATCGACCTGACTACACAGATACGCAGTATTTT. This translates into CASSYRPDYTDTQYF. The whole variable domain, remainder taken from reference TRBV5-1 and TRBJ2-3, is KAGVTQTPRYLIKTRGQQVTLSCSPISGHRSVSWYQQTPGQGLQFLFEYFSETQRNKGNFPGRFSGRQFSNSRSEMNVSTLELGDSALYLCASSYRPDYTDTQYFGPGTRLTVL.

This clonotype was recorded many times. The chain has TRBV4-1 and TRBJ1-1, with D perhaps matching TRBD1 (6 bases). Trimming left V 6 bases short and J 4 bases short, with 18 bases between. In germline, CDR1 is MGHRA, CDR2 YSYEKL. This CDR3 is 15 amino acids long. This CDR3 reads CASRLSGQRSTEAFF. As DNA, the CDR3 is TGCGCCAGCAGACTTTCAGGACAGCGGAGCACTGAAGCTTTCTTT.

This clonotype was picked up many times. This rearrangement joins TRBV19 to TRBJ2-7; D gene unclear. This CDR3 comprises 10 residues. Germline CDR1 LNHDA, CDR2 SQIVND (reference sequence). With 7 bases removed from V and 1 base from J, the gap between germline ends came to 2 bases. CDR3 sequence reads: CASKSYEQYF. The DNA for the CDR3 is TGTGCCAGTAAATCCTACGAGCAGTACTTC.

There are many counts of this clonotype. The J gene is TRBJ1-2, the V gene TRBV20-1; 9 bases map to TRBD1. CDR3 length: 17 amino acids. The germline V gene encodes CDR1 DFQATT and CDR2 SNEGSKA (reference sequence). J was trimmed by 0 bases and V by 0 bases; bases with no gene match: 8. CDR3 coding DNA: TGCAGTGCTAGAGATCCCGGACAGGGGATAGCTAACTATGGCTACACCTTC. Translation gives CSARDPGQGIANYGYTF.

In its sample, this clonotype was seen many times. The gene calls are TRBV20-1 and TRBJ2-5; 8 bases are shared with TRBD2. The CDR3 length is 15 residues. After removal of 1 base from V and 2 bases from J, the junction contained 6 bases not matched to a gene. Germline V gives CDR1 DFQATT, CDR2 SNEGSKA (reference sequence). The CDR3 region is CSARVAGLRQETQYF. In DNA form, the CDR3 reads TGCAGTGCTAGAGTAGCGGGACTACGTCAAGAGACCCAGTACTTC.

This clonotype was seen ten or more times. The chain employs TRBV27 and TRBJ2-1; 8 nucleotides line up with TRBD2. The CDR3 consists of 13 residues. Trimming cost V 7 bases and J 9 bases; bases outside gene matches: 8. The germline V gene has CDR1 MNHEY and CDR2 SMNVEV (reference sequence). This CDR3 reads CASTREGYGEQFF. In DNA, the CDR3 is TGTGCCAGCACCCGGGAGGGCTACGGTGAGCAGTTCTTC.

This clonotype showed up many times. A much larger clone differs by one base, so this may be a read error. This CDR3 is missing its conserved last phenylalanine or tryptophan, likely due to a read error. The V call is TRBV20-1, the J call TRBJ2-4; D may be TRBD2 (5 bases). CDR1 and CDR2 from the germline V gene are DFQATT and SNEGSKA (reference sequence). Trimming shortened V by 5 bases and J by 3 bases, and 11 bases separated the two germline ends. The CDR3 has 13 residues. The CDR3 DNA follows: TGCAGTGCTGAGGCGGGCGACAAAAACATTCAGTACTGC. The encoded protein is CSAEAGDKNIQYC.

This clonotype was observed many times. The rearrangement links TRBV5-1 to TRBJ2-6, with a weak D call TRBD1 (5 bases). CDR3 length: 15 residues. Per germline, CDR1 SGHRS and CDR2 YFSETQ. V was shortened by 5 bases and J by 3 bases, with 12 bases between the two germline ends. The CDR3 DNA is TGCGCCAGCAGTTCCCAGGGAAATGGGGCCAACGTCCTGACTTTC. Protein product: CASSSQGNGANVLTF. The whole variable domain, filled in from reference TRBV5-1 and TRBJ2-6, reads KAGVTQTPRYLIKTRGQQVTLSCSPISGHRSVSWYQQTPGQGLQFLFEYFSETQRNKGNFPGRFSGRQFSNSRSEMNVSTLELGDSALYLCASSSQGNGANVLTFGAGSRLTVL.